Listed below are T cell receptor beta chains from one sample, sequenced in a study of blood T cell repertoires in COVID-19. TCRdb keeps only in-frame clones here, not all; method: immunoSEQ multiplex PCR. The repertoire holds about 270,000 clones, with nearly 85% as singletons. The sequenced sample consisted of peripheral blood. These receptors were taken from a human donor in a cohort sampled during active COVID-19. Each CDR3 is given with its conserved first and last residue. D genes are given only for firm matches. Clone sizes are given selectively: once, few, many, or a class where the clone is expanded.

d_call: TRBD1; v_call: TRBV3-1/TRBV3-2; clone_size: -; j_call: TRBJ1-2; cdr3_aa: CASSQGKGQHYGYTF; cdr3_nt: TGTGCCAGCAGCCAAGGCAAGGGACAGCACTATGGCTACACCTTC
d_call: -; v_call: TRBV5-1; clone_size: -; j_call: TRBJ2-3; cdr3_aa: CASSSETRRADTQYF; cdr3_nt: TGCGCCAGCAGCTCCGAGACTAGGCGGGCAGATACGCAGTATTTT
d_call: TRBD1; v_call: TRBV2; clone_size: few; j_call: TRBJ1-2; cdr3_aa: CASSPPGTGDYGYTF; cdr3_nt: TGTGCCAGCAGTCCCCCCGGGACAGGGGACTATGGCTACACCTTC
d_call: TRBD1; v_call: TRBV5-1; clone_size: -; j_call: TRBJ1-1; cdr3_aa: CASSAGQGATEAFF; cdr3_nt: TGCGCCAGCAGCGCCGGACAGGGTGCCACTGAAGCTTTCTTT
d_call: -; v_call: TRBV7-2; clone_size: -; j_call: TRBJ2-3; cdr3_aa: CASSFGAGATDTQYF; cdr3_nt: TGTGCCAGCAGCTTCGGGGCGGGGGCAACAGATACGCAGTATTTT
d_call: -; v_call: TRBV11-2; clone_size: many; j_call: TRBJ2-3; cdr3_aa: CASSLTPRGDTQYF; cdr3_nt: TGTGCCAGCAGCTTGACCCCCCGGGGGGATACGCAGTATTTT
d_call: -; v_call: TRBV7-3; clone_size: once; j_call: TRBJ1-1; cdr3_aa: CASSQGIVGATEAFF; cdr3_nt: TGTGCCAGCAGCCAGGGGATAGTGGGTGCTACTGAAGCTTTCTTT
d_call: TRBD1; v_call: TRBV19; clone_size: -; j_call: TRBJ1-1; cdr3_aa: CASNIQGRDRGYTEAFF; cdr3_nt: TGTGCCAGTAACATTCAGGGGAGGGACAGGGGTTACACTGAAGCTTTCTTT
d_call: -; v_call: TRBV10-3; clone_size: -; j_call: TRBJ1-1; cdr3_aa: CAISEPGVNTEAFF; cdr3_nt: TGTGCCATCAGTGAGCCGGGAGTGAACACTGAAGCTTTCTTT
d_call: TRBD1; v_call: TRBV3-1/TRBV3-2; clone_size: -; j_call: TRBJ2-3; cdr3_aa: CASSRNRGPGTDTQYF; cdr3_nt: TGTGCCAGCAGCCGTAACAGGGGGCCGGGGACAGATACGCAGTATTTT
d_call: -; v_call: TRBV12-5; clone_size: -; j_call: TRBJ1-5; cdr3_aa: CASALGGSRNQPQHF; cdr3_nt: TGTGCTAGTGCCTTAGGGGGTAGTAGAAATCAGCCCCAGCATTTT
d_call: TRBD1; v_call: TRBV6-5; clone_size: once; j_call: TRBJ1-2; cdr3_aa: CASRGSGQGGGYTF; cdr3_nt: TGTGCCAGCAGGGGGAGCGGACAGGGCGGTGGCTACACCTTC
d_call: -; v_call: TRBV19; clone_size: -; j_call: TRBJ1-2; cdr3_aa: CASSITYGYTF; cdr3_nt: TGTGCCAGTAGTATCACTTATGGCTACACCTTC
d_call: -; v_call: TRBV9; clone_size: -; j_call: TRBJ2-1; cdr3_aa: CASGYGDEQFF; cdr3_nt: TGTGCCAGCGGGTACGGGGATGAGCAGTTCTTC
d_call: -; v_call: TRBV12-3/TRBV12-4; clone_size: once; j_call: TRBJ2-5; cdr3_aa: CASSYDSLWTQYF; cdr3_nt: TGTGCCAGCAGTTATGACAGTTTATGGACCCAGTACTTC
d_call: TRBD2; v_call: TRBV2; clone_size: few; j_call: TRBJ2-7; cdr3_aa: CASSTGTKTYEQYF; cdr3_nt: TGTGCCAGCAGCACCGGGACTAAGACCTACGAGCAGTACTTC
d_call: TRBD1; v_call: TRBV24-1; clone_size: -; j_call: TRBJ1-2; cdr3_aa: CATSDSTPGQGSIHGYTF; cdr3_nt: TGTGCCACCAGTGATTCTACGCCGGGACAGGGTTCCATTCATGGCTACACCTTC
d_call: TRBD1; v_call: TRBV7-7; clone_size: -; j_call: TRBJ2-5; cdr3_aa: CASSRDRQETQYF; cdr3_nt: TGTGCTAGCAGCCGGGACAGACAAGAGACCCAGTACTTC
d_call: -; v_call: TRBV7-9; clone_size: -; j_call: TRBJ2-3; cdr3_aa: CASSPIEGALADTQYF; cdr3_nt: TGTGCCAGCAGCCCCATCGAAGGGGCCCTGGCAGATACGCAGTATTTT
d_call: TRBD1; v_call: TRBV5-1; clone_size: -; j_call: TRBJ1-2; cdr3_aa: CASSLRDRGGDGYTF; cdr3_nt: TGCGCCAGCAGCCTACGGGACAGGGGAGGCGATGGCTACACCTTC
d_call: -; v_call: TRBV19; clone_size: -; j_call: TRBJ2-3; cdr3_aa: CASSIDFFSGSTDTQYF; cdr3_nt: TGTGCCAGTAGTATAGACTTTTTTTCGGGGAGTACAGATACGCAGTATTTT
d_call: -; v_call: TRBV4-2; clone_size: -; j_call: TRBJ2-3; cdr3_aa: CASSQDQALDTQYF; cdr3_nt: TGTGCCAGCAGCCAAGACCAGGCCTTAGATACGCAGTATTTT
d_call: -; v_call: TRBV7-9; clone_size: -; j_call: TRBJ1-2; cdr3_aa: CASSRGLLGYTF; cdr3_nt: TGTGCCAGCAGCCGTGGACTGCTGGGCTACACCTTC
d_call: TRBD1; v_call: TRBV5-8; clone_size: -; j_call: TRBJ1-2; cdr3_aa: CVESDRGRYGYTF; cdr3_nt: TGTGTGGAGTCGGACAGGGGTCGGTATGGCTACACCTTC
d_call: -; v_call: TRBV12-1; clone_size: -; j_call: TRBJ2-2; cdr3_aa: CASSFHRIAGDTGELFF; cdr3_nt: TGTGCCAGCAGCTTCCACCGGATAGCGGGAGACACCGGGGAGCTGTTTTTT
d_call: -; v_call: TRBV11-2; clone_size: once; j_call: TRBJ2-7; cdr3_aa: CASSLLSSLTYEQYF; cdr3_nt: TGTGCCAGCAGCTTACTTAGCTCCCTAACCTACGAGCAGTACTTC
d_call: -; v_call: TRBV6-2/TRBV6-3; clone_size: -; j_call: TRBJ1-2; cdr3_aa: CASSYPAGSGGYTF; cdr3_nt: TGTGCCAGCAGTTACCCGGCAGGGTCTGGTGGCTACACCTTC
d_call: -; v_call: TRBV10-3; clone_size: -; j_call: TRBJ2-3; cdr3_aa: CAISEARTDTQYF; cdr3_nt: TGTGCCATCAGTGAAGCCCGCACAGATACGCAGTATTTT
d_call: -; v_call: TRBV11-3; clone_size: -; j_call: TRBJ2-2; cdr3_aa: CASSSGTRNTGELFF; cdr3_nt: TGTGCCAGCAGCTCAGGGACACGGAACACCGGGGAGCTGTTTTTT
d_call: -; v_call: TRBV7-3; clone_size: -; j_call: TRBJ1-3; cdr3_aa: CASSAGSGNTIYF; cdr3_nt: TGTGCCAGCAGCGCGGGCTCTGGAAACACCATATATTTT
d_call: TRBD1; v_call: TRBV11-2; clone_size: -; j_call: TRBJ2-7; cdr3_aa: CASSLDRGTGEGYEQYF; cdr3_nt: TGTGCCAGCAGCTTAGATCGTGGGACAGGGGAGGGCTACGAGCAGTACTTC
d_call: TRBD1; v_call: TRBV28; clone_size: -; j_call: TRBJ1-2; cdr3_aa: CAIPDRAHGYTF; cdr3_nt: TGTGCCATCCCAGACAGGGCGCATGGCTACACCTTC
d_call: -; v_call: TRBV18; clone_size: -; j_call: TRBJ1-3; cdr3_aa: CASSPRAPVAGNTIYF; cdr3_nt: TGTGCCAGCTCACCACGGGCTCCAGTTGCTGGAAACACCATATATTTT
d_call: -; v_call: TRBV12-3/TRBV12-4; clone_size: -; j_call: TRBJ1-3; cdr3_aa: CATGQALNTIYF; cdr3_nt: TGTGCCACAGGGCAGGCACTAAACACCATATATTTT
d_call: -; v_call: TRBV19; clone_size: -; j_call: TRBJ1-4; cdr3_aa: CASSMTARTTNEKLFF; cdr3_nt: TGTGCCAGTAGTATGACAGCCAGGACAACTAATGAAAAACTGTTTTTT
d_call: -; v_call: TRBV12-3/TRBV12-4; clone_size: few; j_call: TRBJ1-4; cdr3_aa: CASTLTDQKLFF; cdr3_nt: TGTGCCAGCACCTTGACAGATCAAAAACTGTTTTTT
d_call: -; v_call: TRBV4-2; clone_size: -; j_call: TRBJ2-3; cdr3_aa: CASSQKLSGINTDTQYF; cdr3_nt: TGTGCCAGCAGCCAAAAACTTAGCGGTATCAACACAGATACGCAGTATTTT
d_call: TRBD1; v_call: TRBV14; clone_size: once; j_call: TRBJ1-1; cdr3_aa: CASSQRDRVYTEAFF; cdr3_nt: TGTGCCAGCAGCCAGAGGGACAGGGTTTACACTGAAGCTTTCTTT
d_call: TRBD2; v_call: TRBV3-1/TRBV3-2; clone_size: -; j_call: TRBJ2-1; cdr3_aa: CASSSPGLAGADGEQFF; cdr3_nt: TGTGCCAGCAGTTCCCCGGGACTAGCGGGAGCTGACGGTGAGCAGTTCTTC
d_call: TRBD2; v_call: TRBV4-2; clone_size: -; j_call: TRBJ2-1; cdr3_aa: CASSQLAGWGNEQFF; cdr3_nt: TGTGCCAGCAGCCAACTAGCGGGATGGGGGAATGAGCAGTTCTTC
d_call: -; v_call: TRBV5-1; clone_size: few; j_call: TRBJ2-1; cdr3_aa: CASSRTSGVRNNEQFF; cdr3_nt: TGCGCCAGCAGTCGGACCTCGGGGGTGAGAAACAATGAGCAGTTCTTC
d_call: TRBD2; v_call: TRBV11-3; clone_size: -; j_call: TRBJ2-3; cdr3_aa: CASSTERDNTDTQYF; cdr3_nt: TGTGCCAGCAGCACTGAGCGGGATAACACAGATACGCAGTATTTT
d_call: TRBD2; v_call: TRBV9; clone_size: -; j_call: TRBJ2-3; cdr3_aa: CASSFGLAGGTHTQYF; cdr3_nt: TGTGCCAGCAGCTTCGGACTAGCGGGAGGAACTCATACGCAGTATTTT
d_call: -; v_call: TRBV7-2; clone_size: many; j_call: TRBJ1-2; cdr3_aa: CASSLVVTDTSNYGYTF; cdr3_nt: TGTGCCAGCAGCTTAGTGGTGACAGACACGTCTAACTATGGCTACACCTTC
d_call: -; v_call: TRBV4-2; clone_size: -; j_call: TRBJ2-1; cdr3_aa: CASGGTGLSYNEQFF; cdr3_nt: TGTGCCAGCGGCGGAACAGGCCTGTCCTACAATGAGCAGTTCTTC
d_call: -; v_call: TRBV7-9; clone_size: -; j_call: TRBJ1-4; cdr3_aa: CASSLAPGVNEKLFF; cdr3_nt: TGTGCCAGCAGCTTAGCGCCCGGGGTTAACGAAAAACTGTTTTTT
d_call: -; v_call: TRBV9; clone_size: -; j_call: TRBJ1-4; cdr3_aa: CASSGAGGNEKLFF; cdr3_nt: TGTGCCAGCAGCGGGGCAGGAGGTAATGAAAAACTGTTTTTT
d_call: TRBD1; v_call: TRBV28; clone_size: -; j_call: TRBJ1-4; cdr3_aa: CASSRTQGSDEKLFF; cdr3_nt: TGTGCCAGCAGTCGCACACAGGGGAGTGATGAAAAACTGTTTTTT
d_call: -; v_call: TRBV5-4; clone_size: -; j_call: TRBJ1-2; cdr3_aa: CASSLKGSLDNYGYTF; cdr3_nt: TGTGCCAGCAGCTTGAAGGGGTCCTTAGATAACTATGGCTACACCTTC
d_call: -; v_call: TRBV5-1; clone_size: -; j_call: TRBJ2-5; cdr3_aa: CASSLDGSPQETQYF; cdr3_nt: TGCGCCAGCAGCTTGGACGGGAGCCCTCAAGAGACCCAGTACTTC
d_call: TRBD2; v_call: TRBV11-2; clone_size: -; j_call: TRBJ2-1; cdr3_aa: CASSLGIAGGYNEQFF; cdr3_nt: TGTGCCAGCAGCTTAGGCATAGCGGGGGGCTACAATGAGCAGTTCTTC
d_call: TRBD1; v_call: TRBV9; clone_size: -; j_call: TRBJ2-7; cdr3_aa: CASSVDALPGQGLYEQYF; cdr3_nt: TGTGCCAGCAGCGTAGATGCCCTCCCGGGACAGGGTCTATACGAGCAGTACTTC
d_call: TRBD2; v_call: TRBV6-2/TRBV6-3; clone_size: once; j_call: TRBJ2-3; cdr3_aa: CASSQSILAGSTDTQYF; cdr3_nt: TGTGCCAGCAGTCAGAGTATCCTAGCGGGGAGCACAGATACGCAGTATTTT
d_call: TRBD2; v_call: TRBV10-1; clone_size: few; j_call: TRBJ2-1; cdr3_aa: CASRDSGGAEQFF; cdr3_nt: TGCGCCAGCAGGGATAGCGGGGGCGCTGAGCAGTTCTTC